This T cell receptor (beta chain) was sequenced in a study of T cells in Graves' hyperthyroidism and ophthalmopathy. Study-level findings and limits: Most thyroid clonotypes expanded above 0.001 were also detected in blood.

RNA transcripts served as the template for amplifying TCR beta CDR3 regions. The HTBI primer set was used in a first-round RT-PCR of the TCR CDR3. TCRdb recomputed calls from the multiplex PCR reads with MiXCR, one row per CDR3 protein. The sample has hundreds of thousands of distinct CDR3 sequences, roughly 32% seen once; the top ten hold 31%. This clonotype was counted between two and nine times. The antigen is unknown. This TCR was sampled from a woman aged 35 to 49 with Graves' hyperthyroidism. Sequenced input: blood.

The CDR3 DNA follows: TGTGCCAGCAGCTTAATCGGTCTATCTGGGGCCAACGTCCTGACTTTC. Translating gives CASSLIGLSGANVLTF. V usage is TRBV4-2 and J usage is TRBJ2-6; D is unclear. This CDR3 is built from 16 residues. From germline, CDR1 is LGHNA and CDR2 YNFKEQ. Deletions cut 5 bases from V and 1 base from J, with 12 bases between.